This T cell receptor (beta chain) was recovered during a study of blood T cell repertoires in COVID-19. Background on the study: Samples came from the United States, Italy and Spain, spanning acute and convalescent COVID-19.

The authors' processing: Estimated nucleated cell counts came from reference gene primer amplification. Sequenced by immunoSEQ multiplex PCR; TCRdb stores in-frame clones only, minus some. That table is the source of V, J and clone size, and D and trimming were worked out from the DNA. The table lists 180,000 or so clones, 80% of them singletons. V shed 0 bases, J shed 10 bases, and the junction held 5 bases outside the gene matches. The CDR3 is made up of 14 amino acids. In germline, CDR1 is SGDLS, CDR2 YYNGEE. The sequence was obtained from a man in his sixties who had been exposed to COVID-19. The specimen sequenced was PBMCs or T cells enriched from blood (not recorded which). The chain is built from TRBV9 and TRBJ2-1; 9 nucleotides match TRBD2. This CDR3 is CASSVGLAAQEQFF. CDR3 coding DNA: TGTGCCAGCAGCGTAGGACTAGCGGCCCAGGAGCAGTTCTTC.